Sequencing of this T cell receptor (beta chain) was carried out in a study of radiotherapy plus CTLA-4 blockade in lung cancer. In the study overall: Overall, around 20% of patients showed an objective response, while about 31% attained disease control.

CDR1 SGHVS and CDR2 FQNEAQ come from the germline V gene. V shed 1 base, J shed 8 bases, and the junction held 7 bases outside the gene matches. This CDR3 spans 15 amino acids. This clone came up once. Antigen specificity is unknown. Patients in the study, people with chemo-refractory metastatic non-small-cell lung cancer, received focal radiation plus ipilimumab CTLA-4 blockade. Study observations and caveats: The study found tumor-derived TCR clones expanded in blood after radiotherapy plus ipilimumab. Reports state that early shifts in blood T cell clones, with interferon-beta, best predicted response.

Profiling relied on immunoSEQ multiplex PCR, and the TCRdb table lists in-frame clones only, not all of them. Of about 24,000 clones listed, 71% are singletons. The chain uses TRBV7-8 and TRBJ1-4, with 7 bases identical to TRBD1. This material consisted of peripheral blood, taken from a patient treated with radiotherapy plus ipilimumab. The clonotype originates from a human donor with non-small cell lung cancer whose response to radiotherapy plus ipilimumab could not be evaluated. CDR3 in DNA: TGTGCCAGCAGCTTAGTCGGGACAGAAAAAGAAAAACTGTTTTTT. Translated: CASSLVGTEKEKLFF.